Reported below is one T cell receptor (beta chain). The authors' processing: The authors estimated nucleated cell counts from reference gene primer amplification. Generated by immunoSEQ multiplex PCR, the TCRdb table keeps only in-frame clones and is missing some. Clone size and V and J calls were adopted from that table, with D and trimming inferred from the DNA. The data contain 95,000 to 110,000 clones, around 88% of them singletons. These data originate in a study of blood T cell repertoires in COVID-19. Study information: Acute-phase and convalescent COVID-19 samples originated in the United States, Italy and Spain. The cDNA or gDNA used as material had been derived from T cells, B-cell-depleted T cells, or PBMCs.

The trim removed 0 bases at V and 5 bases at J, leaving 10 bases unmatched. Looked up from germline, CDR1 is SGDLS and CDR2 is YYNGEE. The CDR3 has 17 residues. This chain joins TRBV9 and TRBJ2-5; 10 bases agree with TRBD2. Sequencing was done on a sample of peripheral blood. This sequence originates from a human donor in a cohort sampled during active COVID-19. The CDR3 sequence is CASSVASNSGRSETQYF. The CDR3 nucleotides are TGTGCCAGCAGCGTAGCCTCGAATAGCGGGAGGTCGGAGACCCAGTACTTC.